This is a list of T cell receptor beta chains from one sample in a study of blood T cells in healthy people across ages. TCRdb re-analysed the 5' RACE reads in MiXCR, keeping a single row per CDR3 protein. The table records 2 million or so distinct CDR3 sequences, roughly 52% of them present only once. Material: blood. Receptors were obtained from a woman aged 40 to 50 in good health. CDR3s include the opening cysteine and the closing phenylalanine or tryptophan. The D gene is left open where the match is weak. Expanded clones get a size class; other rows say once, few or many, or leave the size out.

CDR3nt: TGTGCCAGCTCACCACAGGGACTAGCATCGCATGAGCAGTACTTC; CDR3aa: CASSPQGLASHEQYF; j_gene: TRBJ2-5; d_gene: TRBD2; abundance: NA; v_gene: TRBV18
CDR3nt: TGTGCCAGCACTCGACAGGGGGCCTCCTACAATGAGCAGTTCTTC; CDR3aa: CASTRQGASYNEQFF; j_gene: TRBJ2-1; d_gene: TRBD1; abundance: NA; v_gene: TRBV6-2/TRBV6-3
CDR3nt: TGCGCCAGCAGCGTATACCAGGGAGGCTCCTACAATGAGCAGTTCTTC; CDR3aa: CASSVYQGGSYNEQFF; j_gene: TRBJ2-1; d_gene: NA; abundance: NA; v_gene: TRBV5-1
CDR3nt: TGTGCCAGCAGCGCCCGCCCGGACAGGGGGCATGGCTACACCTTC; CDR3aa: CASSARPDRGHGYTF; j_gene: TRBJ1-2; d_gene: TRBD1; abundance: NA; v_gene: TRBV7-9
CDR3nt: TGTGCCAGCAGTACTACTAGCGGCTACACAGATACGCAGTATTTT; CDR3aa: CASSTTSGYTDTQYF; j_gene: TRBJ2-3; d_gene: TRBD2; abundance: NA; v_gene: TRBV28
CDR3nt: TGTGCCAGCAGCTTAGGGGGAAGCGGGGGTATCTACGAGCAGTACTTC; CDR3aa: CASSLGGSGGIYEQYF; j_gene: TRBJ2-7; d_gene: TRBD2; abundance: few; v_gene: TRBV7-8
CDR3nt: TGTGCCAGCAGCTTAGACTCGGGACAAAACTATGGCTACACCTTC; CDR3aa: CASSLDSGQNYGYTF; j_gene: TRBJ1-2; d_gene: NA; abundance: NA; v_gene: TRBV7-2
CDR3nt: TGTGCCAGCAGCCAAGCCCGACAGGGAGGCAATGAGCAGTTCTTC; CDR3aa: CASSQARQGGNEQFF; j_gene: TRBJ2-1; d_gene: NA; abundance: NA; v_gene: TRBV3-1
CDR3nt: TGTGCCAGCAGCCGAATCACGAACTATGGCTACACCTTC; CDR3aa: CASSRITNYGYTF; j_gene: TRBJ1-2; d_gene: NA; abundance: NA; v_gene: TRBV3-1
CDR3nt: TGCGGTGCTAGAGTTCCGGACCCCAGCACAGATACGCAGTATTTT; CDR3aa: CGARVPDPSTDTQYF; j_gene: TRBJ2-3; d_gene: NA; abundance: NA; v_gene: TRBV20-1
CDR3nt: TGTGCCAGCAGCAAATTAGCGGGGGGGTTTAGCTCCTACAATGAGCAGTTCTTC; CDR3aa: CASSKLAGGFSSYNEQFF; j_gene: TRBJ2-1; d_gene: TRBD2; abundance: few; v_gene: TRBV11-2
CDR3nt: TGTGCCAGCAGTTTAAATTGGGCCACTAATGAGCAGTTCTTC; CDR3aa: CASSLNWATNEQFF; j_gene: TRBJ2-1; d_gene: NA; abundance: few; v_gene: TRBV27
CDR3nt: TGTGCCAGCAGCCCAGGGATGGGCTCCTACAATGAGCAGTTCTTC; CDR3aa: CASSPGMGSYNEQFF; j_gene: TRBJ2-1; d_gene: NA; abundance: NA; v_gene: TRBV6-6
CDR3nt: TGTGCCAGCAGCCGAGGAGGCGGGGGCTTGAATGAGCAGTACTTC; CDR3aa: CASSRGGGGLNEQYF; j_gene: TRBJ2-4; d_gene: NA; abundance: NA; v_gene: TRBV7-2
CDR3nt: TGTGCCAGCAGCCAATCGGGTGACAGGGGCTATGGCTACACCTTC; CDR3aa: CASSQSGDRGYGYTF; j_gene: TRBJ1-2; d_gene: TRBD1; abundance: few; v_gene: TRBV16
CDR3nt: TGCGCCAGCAGCCAAGATCTGGAATCGTCGATCGGCAGGGGTAAAAACATTCAGTACTTC; CDR3aa: CASSQDLESSIGRGKNIQYF; j_gene: TRBJ2-4; d_gene: NA; abundance: NA; v_gene: TRBV4-1
CDR3nt: TGTGCCAGCAGCTTACTCGGGCCCGGCACAGATACGCAGTATTTT; CDR3aa: CASSLLGPGTDTQYF; j_gene: TRBJ2-3; d_gene: NA; abundance: few; v_gene: TRBV5-5
CDR3nt: TGCAGCGCTCAGGGTGGACTCGGAAACAATGAGCAGTACTTC; CDR3aa: CSAQGGLGNNEQYF; j_gene: TRBJ2-5; d_gene: NA; abundance: NA; v_gene: TRBV29-1
CDR3nt: TGTGCCAGCAGTTGGGGCGAGTTGGACGAGCAGTTCTTC; CDR3aa: CASSWGELDEQFF; j_gene: TRBJ2-1; d_gene: NA; abundance: NA; v_gene: TRBV27
CDR3nt: TGTGCCAGCAGCCGGCCGGCTGGCTCTGGGGCCAACGTCCTGACTTTC; CDR3aa: CASSRPAGSGANVLTF; j_gene: TRBJ2-6; d_gene: NA; abundance: few; v_gene: TRBV5-6
CDR3nt: TGTGCCAGCAGCCCTAACTGGGACACCCCTCGACAGTACTTC; CDR3aa: CASSPNWDTPRQYF; j_gene: TRBJ2-5; d_gene: NA; abundance: NA; v_gene: TRBV7-6